One and the same sample provided the 25 T cell receptor beta chains below, sequenced in a study of blood T cells in healthy people across ages. Through a sample-barcoded 5' primer and a J-beta primer mix, a second PCR was run for roughly 6 to 12 cycles. TCRdb called the 5' RACE reads again in MiXCR, with one record for every CDR3 protein. This sample has about 2 million distinct CDR3 sequences, with around 48% found just once. What was sequenced was blood. The receptors derive from a woman aged 40 to 50 in good health.

This clonotype was seen a handful of times. V gene TRBV7-4 combines with J gene TRBJ2-5; no definite D call. From germline, CDR1 is SGHVT and CDR2 SQSDAQ. The CDR3 consists of 13 residues. Trimming left V 6 bases short and J 1 base short, with 9 bases between. The DNA for the CDR3 is TGTGCCAGCAGGGCGCCCTTCCAAGAGACCCAGTACTTC. Translated, it gives CASRAPFQETQYF.

As for this clonotype: A single base separates this from a much larger clone, so it may be a read error. The chain joins TRBV6-5 to TRBJ2-5, with TRBD1 matching 9 bases. V lost 1 base, J lost 5 bases, and 5 bases stayed unmatched. The CDR3 is 15 residues long. Germline V lookup: CDR1 MNHEY, CDR2 SVGAGI. The CDR3 loop reads CASSYLGQGMETQYF. The CDR3, as DNA: TGTGCCAGCAGTTACTTGGGACAGGGTATGGAGACCCAGTACTTC.

The chain uses TRBV20-1 and TRBJ2-5; a weak D match, TRBD2 (5 bases). The germline CDR1 and CDR2 sequences are DFQATT and SNEGSKA (reference sequence). With 5 bases removed from V and 5 bases from J, the gap between germline ends came to 12 bases. The CDR3 extends over 12 amino acids. The CDR3 region is CSAPTDWETQYF. The CDR3 DNA sequence: TGCAGTGCTCCCACGGACTGGGAGACCCAGTACTTC.

The V gene is TRBV5-4, the J gene TRBJ2-5; 7 bases are a match to TRBD1. The CDR3 contains 15 residues. V was clipped by 1 base and J by 5 bases; unmatched bases: 8. Germline lookup yields CDR1 SGHNT and CDR2 YYREEE (reference sequence). The CDR3 spells CASSLKGGVVETQYF. CDR3 coding DNA: TGTGCCAGCAGCTTGAAAGGGGGCGTTGTGGAGACCCAGTACTTC.

The chain uses TRBV6-1 and TRBJ2-1; perhaps TRBD2 as D (5 bases). The CDR3 loop spans 17 amino acids. Per the germline V gene, CDR1 is MNHNS and CDR2 is SASEGT. Between the trimmed V and J ends, which lost 3 bases and 0 bases, there was a span of 15 bases. The CDR3 DNA sequence: TGTGCCAGCAGTGACGGACTGGGCGCACGCTCCTACAATGAGCAGTTCTTC. Its protein is CASSDGLGARSYNEQFF.

This clonotype was seen a few times. The chain has TRBV20-1 and TRBJ1-5; the D gene is possibly TRBD1 (5 bases). This CDR3 has 14 residues. From germline, CDR1 is DFQATT and CDR2 SNEGSKA (reference sequence). V lost 4 bases and J 2 bases, leaving 12 bases between the germline ends. CDR3 in amino acids: CSATRVVGNQPQHF. CDR3 nucleotide sequence: TGCAGTGCTACCAGGGTGGTAGGCAATCAGCCCCAGCATTTT.

This sequence joins TRBV10-3 and TRBJ2-7, with 10 bases matching TRBD1. Per the germline V gene, CDR1 is ENHRY and CDR2 is SYGVKD. This CDR3 spans 13 amino acids. Unmatched junction bases numbered 2, after V lost 4 bases and J lost 5 bases. This CDR3 reads CAISGQGADEQYF. CDR3 DNA sequence: TGTGCCATCAGTGGACAGGGGGCCGACGAGCAGTACTTC.

This chain connects TRBV7-9 to TRBJ2-1; D unclear. Trimming removed 4 bases from V and 1 base from J, with 8 bases in between. Germline lookup yields CDR1 SEHNR and CDR2 FQNEAQ (reference sequence). CDR3 length: 14 amino acids. This chain's CDR3 is CASSSTPSYNEQFF. Here the CDR3 DNA reads TGTGCCAGCAGCTCGACACCTTCCTACAATGAGCAGTTCTTC.

The chain has TRBV10-1 and TRBJ2-7; D may correspond to TRBD1 or TRBD2 (5 bases each). Germline values: CDR1 WNHNN, CDR2 SYGVQD (reference sequence). This CDR3 has 16 residues. V lost 3 bases and J lost 2, with 17 bases in between. For the CDR3, the DNA is TGCGCCAGCAGTGACCTTTCCGGGACCCAAGCCTACGAGCAGTACTTC. This translates into CASSDLSGTQAYEQYF.

The V and J genes are TRBV6-5 and TRBJ2-2; D is perhaps TRBD1 (5 bases). V was cut by 2 bases and J by 6 bases, with 13 bases left in between. This CDR3 is built from 15 residues. Germline CDR1 is MNHEY and CDR2 is SVGAGI. The CDR3 region has the DNA TGTGCCAGCAGTTACCAGCAGGGTTTTGCCGGGGAGCTGTTTTTT. Translating it yields CASSYQQGFAGELFF.

The J gene is TRBJ1-2, the V gene TRBV6-6; TRBD1 agrees at 7 bases. The J segment lost 5 bases and the V segment lost 0 bases, leaving 6 bases of the junction unmatched. This CDR3 has 15 amino acids. The germline V gene has CDR1 MNHNY and CDR2 SVGAGI (reference sequence). The CDR3 spells CASSYSFRGMYGYTF. DNA for the CDR3: TGTGCCAGCAGTTACTCCTTCAGGGGGATGTATGGCTACACCTTC.

This clonotype was seen only once. The germline gene is not matched at one end of the junction; a read error may be the cause. The chain's CDR3 is CASKADTDAQYF. As DNA, the CDR3 is TGTGCCAGCAAAGCCGACACAGATGCGCAGTATTTT. The chain uses TRBV12-3 or TRBV12-4 and TRBJ2-3, with no clear D. The CDR3 extends over 12 amino acids.

CDR3 nucleotides: TGTGCCAGCAGATCCCACAGGGAATATAATTCACCCCTCCACTTT. As protein: CASRSHREYNSPLHF. V and J are TRBV6-6 and TRBJ1-6; D may be TRBD1 (6 bases). This CDR3 region has 15 residues. Germline V CDR1 and CDR2: MNHNY, SVGAGI (reference sequence). Trimming took off 6 bases at V and 4 bases at J, with 13 bases between the two ends.

The chain has TRBV27 and TRBJ2-5, with no clear D. The CDR3 consists of 14 residues. Looked up from germline, CDR1 is MNHEY and CDR2 is SMNVEV (reference sequence). V shed 3 bases and J shed 2 bases, with 10 bases lying between them. CDR3 DNA: TGTGCCAGCAGTTTCAGCCTGAATCAAGAGACCCAGTACTTC. It encodes CASSFSLNQETQYF.

The chain combines TRBV2 with TRBJ2-7; possible D gene TRBD2, 6 bases. Trimming took 4 bases from V and 1 from J, leaving 14 bases between them. Germline V gene sequence: CDR1 SNHLY, CDR2 FYNNEI. There are 15 residues in the CDR3. In DNA form, the CDR3 reads TGTGCCAGCAGTGTGGCGGGGAGAGGGTCCTACGAGCAGTACTTC. As protein: CASSVAGRGSYEQYF.

The rearrangement uses TRBV12-3 or TRBV12-4 and TRBJ2-3, with D tentatively TRBD2 (6 bases). V lost 7 bases and J 4 bases, leaving 18 bases between the germline ends. The CDR3 is 15 residues long. CDR3 sequence: CASTASGVTADTQYF. CDR3 bases: TGTGCCAGCACGGCGTCGGGGGTGACCGCAGATACGCAGTATTTT.

This clonotype was seen a single time. The rearrangement joins TRBV28 to TRBJ2-3; the match to TRBD2 covers 8 bases. CDR1 is MDHEN, CDR2 SYDVKM, per germline. J gave up 0 bases and V 8 bases, and 19 bases lay outside the gene matches. This CDR3 spans 19 amino acids. CDR3 sequence reads: CASLTPGAGGPPSTDTQYF. The CDR3, as DNA: TGTGCCAGCCTAACCCCCGGGGCGGGGGGTCCACCAAGCACAGATACGCAGTATTTT. The whole variable domain, filled in from reference TRBV28 and TRBJ2-3, reads DVKVTQSSRYLVKRTGEKVFLECVQDMDHENMFWYRQDPGLGLRLIYFSYDVKMKEKGDIPEGYSVSREKKERFSLILESASTNQTSMYLCASLTPGAGGPPSTDTQYFGPGTRLTVL.

This clonotype was detected once. This sequence joins TRBV7-2 and TRBJ2-5, with 11 bases matching TRBD2. J gave up 2 bases and V 5 bases, and 10 bases lay outside the gene matches. Germline V CDR1 and CDR2: SGHTA, FQGNSA. CDR3 length: 17 amino acids. The DNA of the CDR3 is TGTGCCAGCAGCCGCTTTAGCGGGGGGGCGGTACAAGAGACCCAGTACTTC. It specifies CASSRFSGGAVQETQYF. Together with reference TRBV7-2 and TRBJ2-5, the CDR3 gives the full variable domain: GAGVSQSPSNKVTEKGKDVELRCDPISGHTALYWYRQSLGQGLEFLIYFQGNSAPDKSGLPSDRFSAERTGGSVSTLTIQRTQQEDSAVYLCASSRFSGGAVQETQYFGPGTRLLVL.

The V call is TRBV21-1, the J call TRBJ2-7. TRBV21-1 is assigned pseudogene status. This CDR3 comprises 15 residues. CDR3 sequence (DNA): TGTGCCAGCAGCATCATCGTTCCACCTTTCTACGAGCAGTACTTC. This encodes CASSIIVPPFYEQYF.

This clonotype was seen more than once but under ten times. This chain joins TRBV11-1 and TRBJ2-3, with D perhaps assigned TRBD1 or TRBD2 (5 bases each). Trimming removed 7 bases from V and 3 bases from J, with 17 bases in between. The germline gives CDR1 SGHAT, CDR2 FQDESV (reference sequence). This CDR3 comprises 15 residues. The CDR3 loop is CASTPEGHRTDTQYF. CDR3 DNA sequence: TGTGCCAGCACCCCAGAGGGGCATAGGACAGATACGCAGTATTTT.

J is TRBJ2-6 and V is TRBV6-5, with D unresolved. Trimming pared 8 bases from V and 4 bases from J, leaving 15 bases between. Germline CDR1 reads MNHEY; CDR2 reads SVGAGI. CDR3 size: 15 residues. Here the CDR3 DNA reads TGTGCCAGCGAGTCCGGCGCTGGAGGGGCCAACGTCCTGACTTTC. This gives the protein CASESGAGGANVLTF.

This clonotype was counted between two and nine times. This chain joins TRBV29-1 and TRBJ1-4, with 8 nucleotides matching TRBD1. CDR1 SQVTM and CDR2 ANQGSEA come from the germline V gene. This CDR3 region has 14 residues. V shed 6 bases, J shed 4 bases, and the junction held 7 bases outside the gene matches. CDR3 loop: CSVPQQGGNEKLFF. CDR3 DNA: TGCAGCGTCCCTCAACAGGGGGGTAATGAAAAACTGTTTTTT.

This chain joins TRBV2 and TRBJ2-5; D is perhaps TRBD1 or TRBD2 (5 bases each). This CDR3 spans 13 amino acids. V lost 7 bases, J lost 2 bases, and 11 bases lay in between. In germline, CDR1 is SNHLY, CDR2 FYNNEI. CDR3 bases: TGTGCCAGCATTAGGGACCGACAAGAGACCCAGTACTTC. Translated, it gives CASIRDRQETQYF.

This sequence joins TRBV6-2 or TRBV6-3 and TRBJ2-5, with 7 nucleotides matching TRBD1. The DNA end is a closer match to TRBJ2-7, so the J assignment may be wrong. The CDR3 consists of 15 residues. Germline V gives CDR1 MNHEY, CDR2 SVGEGT. DNA for the CDR3: TGTGCCAGCAGTTACACAGGGACAGAAACCTACGAGCAGTACTTC. It encodes CASSYTGTETYEQYF.

The chain links TRBV4-1 to TRBJ1-5, with D perhaps matching TRBD1 (6 bases). Trimming stripped 5 bases from V and 6 bases from J, with 20 bases between. CDR3 size: 16 residues. Germline V CDR1 and CDR2: MGHRA, YSYEKL. The CDR3 here is CASSSGRGRGTQPQHF. In nucleotides, the CDR3 is TGCGCCAGCAGCTCCGGGAGGGGGAGGGGAACTCAGCCCCAGCATTTT.